A single sample is the source of the 10 T cell receptor beta chains below, sequenced in a study of tumor-infiltrating lymphocytes in localized non-small cell lung cancer. Data came from immunoSEQ multiplex PCR; TCRdb stores just in-frame clones and leaves some out. In the table there are 20,000 to 25,000 clones, approximately 80% of which are singletons. Sample: lung tumor tissue. These receptors came from a human donor with non-small cell lung cancer.

The V gene is TRBV6-6, the J gene TRBJ2-1, with D possibly being TRBD1 (6 bases). V lost 2 bases, J lost 3 bases, and 8 bases lay in between. This CDR3 comprises 14 residues. Per the germline V gene, CDR1 is MNHNY and CDR2 is SVGAGI (reference sequence). CDR3 protein: CASSYQGLYNEQFF. CDR3 in DNA: TGTGCCAGCAGTTACCAGGGGCTCTACAATGAGCAGTTCTTC.

The chain uses TRBV5-1 and TRBJ2-7; no clear D. Germline CDR1 reads SGHRS; CDR2 reads YFSETQ. V lost 3 bases to trimming and J lost 2 bases, with 9 bases between them. The CDR3 consists of 13 residues. CDR3 sequence (DNA): TGCGCCAGCAGCTCAGACAATACCTACGAGCAGTACTTC. Translation: CASSSDNTYEQYF. The full variable domain, rest sourced from reference TRBV5-1 and TRBJ2-7, is KAGVTQTPRYLIKTRGQQVTLSCSPISGHRSVSWYQQTPGQGLQFLFEYFSETQRNKGNFPGRFSGRQFSNSRSEMNVSTLELGDSALYLCASSSDNTYEQYFGPGTRLTVT.

The chain is built from TRBV7-8 and TRBJ2-1; 7 nucleotides align to TRBD2. J was trimmed by 4 bases and V by 5 bases; bases with no gene match: 5. This CDR3 is built from 14 residues. The germline V gene has CDR1 SGHVS and CDR2 FQNEAQ. Written as DNA, the CDR3 is TGTGCCAGCAGCATACTAGCGCCATACAATGAGCAGTTCTTC. Encoded protein: CASSILAPYNEQFF. The variable domain in full, with the rest retrieved from reference TRBV7-8 and TRBJ2-1, is GAGVSQSPRYKVAKRGQDVALRCDPISGHVSLFWYQQALGQGPEFLTYFQNEAQLDKSGLPSDRFFAERPEGSVSTLKIQRTQQEDSAVYLCASSILAPYNEQFFGPGTRLTVL.

CDR3 coding DNA: TGTGCCACCAGCAGAGATGGCAGGGAGTTAAACACCATATATTTT. This translates into CATSRDGRELNTIYF. V and J are TRBV15 and TRBJ1-3; D perhaps matches TRBD1 (5 bases). Germline V lookup: CDR1 LNHNV, CDR2 YYDKDF (reference sequence). The CDR3 runs 15 residues. V was shortened by 0 bases and J by 6 bases, with 12 bases between the two germline ends.

This sequence joins TRBV7-2 and TRBJ1-3, with TRBD1 as a possible D gene (6 bases). Trimming removed 1 base from V and 0 bases from J, with 13 bases in between. From germline, CDR1 is SGHTA and CDR2 FQGNSA. CDR3 length: 17 amino acids. This chain's CDR3 is CASSLGAGVHSGNTIYF. CDR3 sequence (DNA): TGTGCCAGCAGCTTAGGGGCAGGGGTACACTCTGGAAACACCATATATTTT.

This clone turned up a few times. V gene TRBV7-9 combines with J gene TRBJ2-2; maybe TRBD1 (6 bases). Germline loops: CDR1 SEHNR, CDR2 FQNEAQ (reference sequence). V dropped 5 bases and J dropped 4 bases, with 14 bases sitting between them. CDR3 length equals 15 residues. The CDR3 loop reads CASSKSRGTTGELFF. As DNA, the CDR3 is TGTGCCAGCAGCAAATCTAGGGGGACCACCGGGGAGCTGTTTTTT. Drawing the rest from reference TRBV7-9 and TRBJ2-2, the complete variable domain is DTGVSQNPRHKITKRGQNVTFRCDPISEHNRLYWYRQTLGQGPEFLTYFQNEAQLEKSRLLSDRFSAERPKGSFSTLEIQRTEQGDSAMYLCASSKSRGTTGELFFGEGSRLTVL.

The V and J genes are TRBV6-1 and TRBJ1-2; maybe TRBD1 (6 bases). The CDR3 has 14 residues. V dropped 7 bases and J dropped 4 bases, with 16 bases sitting between them. Germline values: CDR1 MNHNS, CDR2 SASEGT. Here the CDR3 reads CASNPSGQIYGYTF. Written as DNA, the CDR3 is TGTGCCAGCAACCCGTCCGGACAGATCTATGGCTACACCTTC.

V and J are TRBV15 and TRBJ2-5, with D perhaps matching TRBD2 (6 bases). Trimming took off 5 bases at V and 5 bases at J, with 9 bases between the two ends. The germline V gene has CDR1 LNHNV and CDR2 YYDKDF (reference sequence). This CDR3 comprises 12 residues. The CDR3 spells CATSGRGETQYF. CDR3 in DNA: TGTGCCACCAGCGGCCGGGGGGAGACCCAGTACTTC.

The V call is TRBV18, the J call TRBJ2-5, with D possibly being TRBD1 or TRBD2 (6 bases each). V was clipped by 3 bases and J by 5 bases, with 13 bases between them. Looked up from germline, CDR1 is KGHSH and CDR2 is LQKENI. This CDR3 spans 14 amino acids. This chain's CDR3 is CASSPKGGGETQYF. Here the CDR3 DNA reads TGTGCCAGCTCACCGAAAGGAGGGGGGGAGACCCAGTACTTC.

The chain recombines TRBV6-1 with TRBJ1-2; no clear D gene. The CDR3 has 14 residues. V lost 1 base and J 3 bases, leaving 9 bases between the germline ends. Per germline, CDR1 MNHNS and CDR2 SASEGT. In nucleotides, the CDR3 is TGTGCCAGCAGTGAAGTGGCAGGATACTATGGCTACACCTTC. It is translated as CASSEVAGYYGYTF.